This passage covers 26 T cell receptor beta chains from one sample sequenced in a study of blood T cell repertoires in COVID-19. Some clones are missing from TCRdb's copy, which holds only in-frame ones; the method was immunoSEQ multiplex PCR. This sample has about 88,000 clones, with approximately 90% found just once. The source material was peripheral blood. Source of these receptors: a human donor with active COVID-19. The donor label of this sample is uncertain.

V is TRBV19 and J is TRBJ1-5, with D unclear. Trimming removed 3 bases from V and 7 bases from J, with 13 bases in between. CDR1 is LNHDA and CDR2 is SQIVND in the germline V gene (reference sequence). The length of the CDR3 is 14 residues. CDR3 sequence: CASSIGDFRQPQHF. CDR3 nucleotides: TGTGCCAGTAGTATCGGGGATTTCCGGCAGCCCCAGCATTTT.

The J gene is TRBJ1-2, the V gene TRBV28, with a tentative D call TRBD1 (5 bases). This CDR3 spans 13 amino acids. In germline, CDR1 is MDHEN, CDR2 SYDVKM. Trimming shortened V by 7 bases and J by 8 bases, and 17 bases separated the two germline ends. This chain's CDR3 is CASIGSWGGGYTF. In DNA, the CDR3 is TGTGCCAGCATAGGGTCGTGGGGGGGAGGCTACACCTTC.

DNA of the CDR3: TGTGCCAGCAGCCGAAACAGGGGAACAGATACGCAGTATTTT. Its protein product is CASSRNRGTDTQYF. The chain recombines TRBV6-2 or TRBV6-3 with TRBJ2-3, with 7 bases aligning to TRBD1. Trimming removed 6 bases from V and 3 bases from J; junction bases left unmatched: 6. Germline V CDR1 and CDR2: MNHEY, SVGEGT. The CDR3 sequence is 14 residues long.

The chain carries TRBV19 and TRBJ1-1, with 7 bases identical to TRBD1. Germline V gene data show CDR1 as LNHDA and CDR2 as SQIVND (reference sequence). The CDR3 has 16 residues. The junction had 18 bases not matched to a gene; V was cut back by 6 bases and J by 8 bases. Here the CDR3 DNA reads TGTGCCAGTAGATTTCTCAACTACCGACAGGGCCAAGAAGCTTTCTTT. It codes for CASRFLNYRQGQEAFF.

The genes are TRBV6-1 and TRBJ1-5; no clear D gene. V shed 3 bases and J shed 5 bases, with 11 bases lying between them. Germline CDR1 reads MNHNS; CDR2 reads SASEGT. The CDR3 length is 14 residues. Here the CDR3 DNA reads TGTGCCAGCAGTGAGGCCCGGGTACATCAGCCCCAGCATTTT. This gives the protein CASSEARVHQPQHF.

This clone was counted between two and nine times. CDR3 in DNA: TGCAGCGTTGGCCAGGGGGCCAACGGAGATACGCAGTATTTT. Residues: CSVGQGANGDTQYF. The chain couples TRBV29-1 to TRBJ2-3, with TRBD1 matching 8 bases. Germline-derived CDR1 and CDR2 are SQVTM and ANQGSEA. The trim removed 4 bases at V and 5 bases at J, leaving 8 bases unmatched. The CDR3 runs to 14 residues.

The J gene is TRBJ2-7, the V gene TRBV4-2; 7 bases align to TRBD1. There are 16 residues in the CDR3. Trimming at V came to 4 bases and at J to 2 bases, leaving 11 bases not matched to a gene. The V gene's germline CDR1 is LGHNA and CDR2 YNFKEQ. The CDR3 nucleotides are TGTGCCAGCAGCCCCCAAGCTAGGACAGGCACCTACGAGCAGTACTTC. It yields the protein CASSPQARTGTYEQYF.

The CDR3, as DNA: TGTGCCAGCAGCTTGTCACAGCGGGGCACAGATACGCAGTATTTT. It is translated as CASSLSQRGTDTQYF. The rearrangement links TRBV5-5 to TRBJ2-3; possibly TRBD2 for D (6 bases). In germline, CDR1 is SGHKS, CDR2 YYEKEE (reference sequence). The CDR3 is 15 amino acids. The V and J ends lost 1 base and 1 base respectively, with 10 bases between them.

The V and J genes are TRBV14 and TRBJ1-3; unclear D gene. V was clipped by 1 base and J by 8 bases, with 6 bases between them. The CDR3 loop spans 12 amino acids. CDR1 and CDR2 from the germline V gene are SGHDN and FVKESK. CDR3 amino acids: CASSQVGYTIYF. The CDR3 DNA follows: TGTGCCAGCAGCCAAGTCGGGTACACCATATATTTT.

The chain has TRBV12-3 or TRBV12-4 and TRBJ1-2, with 8 bases aligning to TRBD1. This CDR3 has 13 amino acids. V was pared by 9 bases and J by 1 base, with 4 bases of the junction left unmatched. This CDR3 is CASRQGYNYGYTF. In nucleotides, the CDR3 is TGTGCCAGTCGACAGGGGTATAACTATGGCTACACCTTC.

The V call is TRBV6-2 or TRBV6-3, the J call TRBJ2-2; 15 bases align to TRBD2. Germline V gene lookup returns CDR1 MNHEY and CDR2 SVGEGT. The CDR3 totals 16 residues. V was pared by 5 bases and J by 6 bases, with 4 bases of the junction left unmatched. The CDR3: CASSTRTSGGAGELFF. CDR3 DNA sequence: TGTGCCAGCAGTACCCGGACTAGCGGGGGGGCCGGGGAGCTGTTTTTT.

The chain's CDR3 is CSAPGTSGGVYNEQFF. The CDR3, as DNA: TGCAGCGCTCCCGGGACTAGCGGGGGGGTCTACAATGAGCAGTTCTTC. V gene TRBV29-1 combines with J gene TRBJ2-1, with TRBD2 matching 16 bases. The CDR3 runs 16 residues. After removal of 7 bases from V and 3 bases from J, the junction contained 6 bases not matched to a gene. CDR1 is SQVTM, CDR2 ANQGSEA, per germline.

The V and J genes are TRBV23-1 and TRBJ2-1, with D perhaps matching TRBD2 (6 bases). TRBV23-1 is noted as an ORF with a role that remains uncertain. V dropped 0 bases and J dropped 4 bases, with 13 bases sitting between them. The CDR3 consists of 16 residues. Written as DNA, the CDR3 is TGCGCCAGCAGTCAATCGAGGCGGGGAGAATACAATGAGCAGTTCTTC. This encodes CASSQSRRGEYNEQFF.

The V and J genes are TRBV11-2 and TRBJ2-7; 12 bases match TRBD2. V trimming: 5 bases; J trimming: 0 bases; junction bases outside the gene matches: 2. This CDR3 is 15 amino acids long. Looked up from germline, CDR1 is SGHAT and CDR2 is FQNNGV. The CDR3 bases are TGTGCCAGCAGCCGGACTAGCGGGGTCTCCTACGAGCAGTACTTC. Its protein product is CASSRTSGVSYEQYF.

The chain is built from TRBV5-1 and TRBJ2-5; 7 positions agree with TRBD1. The ends lost 2 bases at V and 3 bases at J; junction bases unmatched: 4. In germline, CDR1 is SGHRS, CDR2 YFSETQ. The CDR3 has 14 residues. CDR3 sequence (DNA): TGCGCCAGCAGCTTACAGGGGAACAAAGAGACCCAGTACTTC. Translation gives CASSLQGNKETQYF.

This clone came up a few times. The chain joins TRBV3-1 (or the pseudogene TRBV3-2) to TRBJ2-2; D is perhaps TRBD1 (6 bases). There are 14 residues in the CDR3. Looked up from germline, CDR1 is LGHDT and CDR2 is YNNKEL (reference sequence). V was pared by 4 bases and J by 5 bases, with 11 bases between. Here the CDR3 reads CASSPRRGTGELFF. The CDR3 DNA reads as TGTGCCAGCAGCCCCCGTAGGGGGACCGGGGAGCTGTTTTTT.

Here the CDR3 DNA reads TGCGCCAGCAACAGCTGCATACCGGGACAGTTGCCTTACACTGAAGCTTTCTTT. Protein: CASNSCIPGQLPYTEAFF. This chain uses TRBV5-1 with TRBJ1-1, with 7 bases identical to TRBD1. V was clipped by 6 bases and J by 3 bases; unmatched bases: 20. The CDR3 consists of 18 residues. CDR1 SGHRS and CDR2 YFSETQ come from the germline V gene.

The chain couples TRBV27 to TRBJ2-5, with a possible D match to TRBD2 (5 bases). The CDR3 has 20 residues. Germline V gives CDR1 MNHEY, CDR2 SMNVEV (reference sequence). Trimming took 1 base from V and 1 from J, leaving 25 bases between them. CDR3 amino acids: CASSLYPPILGGPSQETQYF. The DNA of the CDR3 is TGTGCCAGCAGTTTATATCCCCCTATCCTCGGCGGGCCGTCCCAAGAGACCCAGTACTTC.

The J gene is TRBJ1-1, the V gene TRBV5-6; TRBD1 might be the D (6 bases). CDR1 is SGHDT, CDR2 YYEEEE, per germline. With 0 bases removed from V and 7 bases from J, the gap between germline ends came to 7 bases. This CDR3 is 12 amino acids long. The CDR3: CASSLARGEAFF. The CDR3 region has the DNA TGTGCCAGCAGCTTGGCCAGGGGTGAAGCTTTCTTT.

The chain employs TRBV19 and TRBJ2-7; TRBD1 aligns across 10 bases. Per germline, CDR1 LNHDA and CDR2 SQIVND (reference sequence). The CDR3 has 15 residues. V lost 5 bases, J lost 4 bases, and 8 bases stayed unmatched. The CDR3 nucleotides read TGTGCCAGTAGTGGACGGGACAGGGGTATGTACGAGCAGTACTTC. Protein: CASSGRDRGMYEQYF. Full variable domain (outside the CDR3, taken from reference TRBV19 and TRBJ2-7): DGGITQSPKYLFRKEGQNVTLSCEQNLNHDAMYWYRQDPGQGLRLIYYSQIVNDFQKGDIAEGYSVSREKKESFPLTVTSAQKNPTAFYLCASSGRDRGMYEQYFGPGTRLTVT.

V usage is TRBV7-9 and J usage is TRBJ2-2; D unclear. This CDR3 region has 14 residues. V dropped 6 bases and J dropped 5 bases, with 13 bases sitting between them. CDR1 and CDR2 from the germline V gene are SEHNR and FQNEAQ (reference sequence). The DNA of the CDR3 is TGTGCCAGCAGTTCGAGTGGTTTGACCGGGGAGCTGTTTTTT. Its protein is CASSSSGLTGELFF.

This chain joins TRBV3-1 (or the pseudogene TRBV3-2) and TRBJ2-3, with 9 bases aligning to TRBD2. Germline lookup yields CDR1 LGHDT and CDR2 YNNKEL (reference sequence). CDR3 size: 17 residues. The V segment lost 0 bases and the J segment 4 bases; nucleotides outside the gene matches: 8. The CDR3 spells CASSQDGAGGDSDTQYF. CDR3 bases: TGTGCCAGCAGCCAAGATGGGGCGGGGGGGGATTCAGATACGCAGTATTTT.

V and J are TRBV7-2 and TRBJ2-7, with 11 nucleotides matching TRBD1. CDR1 and CDR2 from the germline V gene are SGHTA and FQGNSA. There are 14 residues in the CDR3. Trimming cost V 3 bases and J 4 bases; bases outside gene matches: 2. CDR3 amino acids: CASSFGTGGYEQYF. Written as DNA, the CDR3 is TGTGCCAGCAGCTTCGGGACAGGGGGATACGAGCAGTACTTC.

The J gene is TRBJ2-3, the V gene TRBV7-2, with TRBD2 matching over 8 bases. This CDR3 is 15 amino acids long. From germline, CDR1 is SGHTA and CDR2 FQGNSA. Unmatched junction bases numbered 10, after V lost 5 bases and J lost 6 bases. CDR3 amino acids: CASSPSGGRKDTQYF. Here the CDR3 DNA reads TGTGCCAGCAGCCCCTCGGGGGGGCGCAAGGATACGCAGTATTTT.

The chain employs TRBV5-1 and TRBJ2-5, with 9 positions matching TRBD2. Trimming took 3 bases from V and 0 from J; bases not matched to a gene: 6. This CDR3 region has 16 residues. Germline loops: CDR1 SGHRS, CDR2 YFSETQ. The CDR3: CASSSWTSAYQETQYF. CDR3 bases: TGCGCCAGCAGCTCTTGGACTAGCGCCTACCAAGAGACCCAGTACTTC.

V gene TRBV2 combines with J gene TRBJ2-7; D is unresolved. CDR1 is SNHLY and CDR2 is FYNNEI in the germline V gene. V was pared by 4 bases and J by 0 bases, with 7 bases between. The CDR3 spans 13 residues. CDR3 sequence: CASSVSFSYEQYF. In nucleotides, the CDR3 is TGTGCCAGCAGTGTGTCCTTCTCCTACGAGCAGTACTTC.